This T cell receptor beta chain appears in the sequencing data of a study of immune heterogeneity within non-small cell lung tumors. Study information: Classification of the tumors gave a handful of squamous cell carcinomas, roughly 10 non-squamous carcinomas and 1 not otherwise specified. Overall study findings and caveats: The study found identical dominant CDR3 beta clonotypes recurring across tumor sites within a patient, alongside site-unique high-frequency clones. Individual patients' high-frequency T-cell receptor beta clonotypes were largely distinct from one another.

TCR beta CDR3 amplification used multiplex PCR with 32 V and 13 J primers. TCRdb independently ran MiXCR on the multiplex PCR reads; one entry per CDR3 protein. This sample yields under 2,500 distinct CDR3 sequences, of which 25% to 30% are seen a single time; under 20% belongs to the top ten. By share of the sample, this clonotype is medium-sized. Its antigen remains unknown. The V gene's germline CDR1 is MNHNS and CDR2 SASEGT. V trimming: 5 bases; J trimming: 7 bases; junction bases outside the gene matches: 5. CDR3 length: 15 residues. Bulk tumor genomic DNA, 600 ng per sample, was the template. Collection of several biopsies per primary tumor, spaced far apart, took place during surgery. The study cohort was described as untreated, and its members had newly diagnosed non-small cell lung cancer. They went on to have curative surgery. Each donor was a newly diagnosed non-small cell lung cancer patient undergoing surgery with curative intent.

The TCR comes from a man aged 55 to 70 with non-small cell lung cancer. The chain has TRBV6-1 and TRBJ2-3, with TRBD2 matching 14 bases. Sequencing was performed on lung tumor tissue. CDR3 bases: TGTGCCAGCAGTACCGGGACTAGCGGGAGTTATACGCAGTATTTT. Translated: CASSTGTSGSYTQYF.